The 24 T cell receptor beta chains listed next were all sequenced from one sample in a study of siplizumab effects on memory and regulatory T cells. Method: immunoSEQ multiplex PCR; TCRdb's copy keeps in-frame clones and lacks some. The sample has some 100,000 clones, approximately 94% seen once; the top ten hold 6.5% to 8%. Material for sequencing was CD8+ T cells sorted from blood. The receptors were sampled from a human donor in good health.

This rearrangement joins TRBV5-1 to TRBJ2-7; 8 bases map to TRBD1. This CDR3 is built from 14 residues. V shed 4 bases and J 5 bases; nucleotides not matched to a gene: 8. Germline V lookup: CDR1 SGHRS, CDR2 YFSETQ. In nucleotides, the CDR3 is TGCGCCAGCAGCGGCGGACAGGGAGCCAACGAGCAGTACTTC. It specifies CASSGGQGANEQYF. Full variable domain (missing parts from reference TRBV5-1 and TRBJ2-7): KAGVTQTPRYLIKTRGQQVTLSCSPISGHRSVSWYQQTPGQGLQFLFEYFSETQRNKGNFPGRFSGRQFSNSRSEMNVSTLELGDSALYLCASSGGQGANEQYFGPGTRLTVT.

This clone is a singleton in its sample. The CDR3 bases are TGTGCCAGCTCACCGTTCGGGACGGGCACCTACAATGAGCAGTTCTTC. Translated, it gives CASSPFGTGTYNEQFF. The chain carries TRBV18 and TRBJ2-1; D could derive from TRBD1 or TRBD2 (5 bases each). This CDR3 has 16 residues. Germline CDR1 is KGHSH and CDR2 is LQKENI. Trimming stripped 3 bases from V and 2 bases from J, with 14 bases between.

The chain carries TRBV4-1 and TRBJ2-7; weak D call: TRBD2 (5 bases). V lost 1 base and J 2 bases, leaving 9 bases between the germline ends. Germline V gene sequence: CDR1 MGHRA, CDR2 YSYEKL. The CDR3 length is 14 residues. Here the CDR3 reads CASSQGSGTYEQYF. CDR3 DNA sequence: TGCGCCAGCAGCCAAGGATCGGGGACCTACGAGCAGTACTTC.

CDR3 amino acids: CASSLVGTETREQYF. CDR3 DNA sequence: TGCGCCAGCAGCTTGGTTGGGACAGAGACTAGGGAGCAGTACTTC. V and J are TRBV5-1 and TRBJ2-7; tentative D call: TRBD1 (7 bases). Germline V gene sequence: CDR1 SGHRS, CDR2 YFSETQ. CDR3 length equals 15 residues. The V gene lost 0 bases and the J gene lost 7 bases, with 17 bases spanning the gap.

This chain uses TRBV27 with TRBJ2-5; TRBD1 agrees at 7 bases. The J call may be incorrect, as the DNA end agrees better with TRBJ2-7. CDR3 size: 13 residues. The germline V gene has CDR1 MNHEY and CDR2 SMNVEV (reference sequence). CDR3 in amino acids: CASRRGQVYEQYF. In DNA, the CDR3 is TGTGCCAGCAGACGTGGACAGGTCTACGAGCAGTACTTC.

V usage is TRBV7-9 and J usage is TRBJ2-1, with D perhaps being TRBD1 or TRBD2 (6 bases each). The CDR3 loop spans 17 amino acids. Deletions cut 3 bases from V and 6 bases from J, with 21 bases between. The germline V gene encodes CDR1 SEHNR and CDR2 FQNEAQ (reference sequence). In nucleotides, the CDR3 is TGTGCCAGCAGCTTGAACCAGGGGTTGGGGGGTGGCAATGAGCAGTTCTTC. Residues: CASSLNQGLGGGNEQFF.

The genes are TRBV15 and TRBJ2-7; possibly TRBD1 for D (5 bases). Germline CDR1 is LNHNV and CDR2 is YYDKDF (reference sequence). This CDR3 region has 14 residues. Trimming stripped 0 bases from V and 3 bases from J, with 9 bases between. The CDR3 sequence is CATSRDRGNYEQYF. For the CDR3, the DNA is TGTGCCACCAGCAGAGATAGGGGTAACTACGAGCAGTACTTC.

CDR3 bases: TGCGCCAGCAGCTTGGGCGGACAGGGGGTGCTTGGGGCCAACGTCCTGACTTTC. It encodes CASSLGGQGVLGANVLTF. The rearrangement uses TRBV5-1 and TRBJ2-6; 10 bases agree with TRBD1. V was pared by 0 bases and J by 3 bases, with 6 bases of the junction left unmatched. CDR1 SGHRS and CDR2 YFSETQ come from the germline V gene. The CDR3 is 18 residues long. The entire variable domain, with the rest obtained from reference TRBV5-1 and TRBJ2-6, is as follows: KAGVTQTPRYLIKTRGQQVTLSCSPISGHRSVSWYQQTPGQGLQFLFEYFSETQRNKGNFPGRFSGRQFSNSRSEMNVSTLELGDSALYLCASSLGGQGVLGANVLTFGAGSRLTVL.

The CDR3: CASSILAGVVGELFF. CDR3 DNA: TGTGCCAGTAGTATTCTAGCGGGAGTGGTCGGGGAGCTGTTTTTT. V usage is TRBV19 and J usage is TRBJ2-2, with 10 bases lining up with TRBD2. This CDR3 is built from 15 residues. V lost 3 bases and J lost 7; bases outside the gene matches: 5. Germline V CDR1 and CDR2: LNHDA, SQIVND (reference sequence).

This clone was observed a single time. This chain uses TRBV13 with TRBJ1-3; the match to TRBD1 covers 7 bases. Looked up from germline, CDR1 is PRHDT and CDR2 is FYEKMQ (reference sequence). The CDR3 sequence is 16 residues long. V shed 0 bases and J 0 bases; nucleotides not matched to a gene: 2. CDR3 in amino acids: CASSLGGQNSGNTIYF. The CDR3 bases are TGTGCCAGCAGCTTAGGGGGACAGAACTCTGGAAACACCATATATTTT. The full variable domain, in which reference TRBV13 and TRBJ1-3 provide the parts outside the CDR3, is AAGVIQSPRHLIKEKRETATLKCYPIPRHDTVYWYQQGPGQDPQFLISFYEKMQSDKGSIPDRFSAQQFSDYHSELNMSSLELGDSALYFCASSLGGQNSGNTIYFGEGSWLTVV.

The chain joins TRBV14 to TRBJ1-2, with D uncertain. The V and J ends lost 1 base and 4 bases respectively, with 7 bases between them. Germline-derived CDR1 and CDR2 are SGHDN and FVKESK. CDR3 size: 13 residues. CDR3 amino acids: CASSQVGSYGYTF. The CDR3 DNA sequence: TGTGCCAGCAGCCAAGTAGGAAGCTATGGCTACACCTTC.

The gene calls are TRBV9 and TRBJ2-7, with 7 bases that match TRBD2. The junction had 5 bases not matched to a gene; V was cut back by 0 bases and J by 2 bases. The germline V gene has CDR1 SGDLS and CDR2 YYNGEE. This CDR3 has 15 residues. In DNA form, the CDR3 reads TGTGCCAGCAGCGTAGGGTCGGGAGGCCCCTACGAGCAGTACTTC. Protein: CASSVGSGGPYEQYF.

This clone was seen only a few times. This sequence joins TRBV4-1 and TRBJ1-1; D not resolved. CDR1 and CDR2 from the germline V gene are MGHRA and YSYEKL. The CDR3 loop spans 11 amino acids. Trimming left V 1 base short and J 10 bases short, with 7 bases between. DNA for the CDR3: TGCGCCAGCAGCCAAGGTTTGGCAGCTTTCTTT. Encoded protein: CASSQGLAAFF.

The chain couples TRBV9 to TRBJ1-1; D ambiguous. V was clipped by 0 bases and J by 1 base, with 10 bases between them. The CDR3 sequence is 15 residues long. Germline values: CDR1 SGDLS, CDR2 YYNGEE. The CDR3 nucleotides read TGTGCCAGCAGCGTAGGTGGCAGAGCGAACACTGAAGCTTTCTTT. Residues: CASSVGGRANTEAFF.

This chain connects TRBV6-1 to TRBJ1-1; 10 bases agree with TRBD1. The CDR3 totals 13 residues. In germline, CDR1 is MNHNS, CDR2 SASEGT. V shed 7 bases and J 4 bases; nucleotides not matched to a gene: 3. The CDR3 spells CASIRTGGTEAFF. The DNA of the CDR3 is TGTGCCAGCATTAGGACAGGGGGCACTGAAGCTTTCTTT.

CDR3 residues: CASSLPGTGKAPQYF. In nucleotides, the CDR3 is TGTGCCAGCAGTTTACCCGGGACAGGGAAAGCCCCCCAGTACTTC. The chain is built from TRBV27 and TRBJ2-5; TRBD1 matches at 9 bases. The germline V gene encodes CDR1 MNHEY and CDR2 SMNVEV (reference sequence). This CDR3 comprises 15 residues. Unmatched junction bases numbered 10, after V lost 2 bases and J lost 9 bases.

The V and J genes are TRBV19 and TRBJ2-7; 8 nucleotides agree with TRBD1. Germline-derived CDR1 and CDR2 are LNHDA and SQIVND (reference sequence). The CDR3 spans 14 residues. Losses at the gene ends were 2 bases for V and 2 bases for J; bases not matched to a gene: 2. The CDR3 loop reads CASSISGQAYEQYF. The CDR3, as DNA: TGTGCCAGTAGTATATCGGGACAGGCCTACGAGCAGTACTTC. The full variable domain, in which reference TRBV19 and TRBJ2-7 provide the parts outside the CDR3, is DGGITQSPKYLFRKEGQNVTLSCEQNLNHDAMYWYRQDPGQGLRLIYYSQIVNDFQKGDIAEGYSVSREKKESFPLTVTSAQKNPTAFYLCASSISGQAYEQYFGPGTRLTVT.

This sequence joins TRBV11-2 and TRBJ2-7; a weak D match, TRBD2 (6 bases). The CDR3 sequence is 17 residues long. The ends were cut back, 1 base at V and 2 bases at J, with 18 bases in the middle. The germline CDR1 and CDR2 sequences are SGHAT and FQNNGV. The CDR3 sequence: CASSLGAGRDSAYEQYF. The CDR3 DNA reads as TGTGCCAGCAGCTTAGGGGCGGGACGCGATTCGGCCTACGAGCAGTACTTC.

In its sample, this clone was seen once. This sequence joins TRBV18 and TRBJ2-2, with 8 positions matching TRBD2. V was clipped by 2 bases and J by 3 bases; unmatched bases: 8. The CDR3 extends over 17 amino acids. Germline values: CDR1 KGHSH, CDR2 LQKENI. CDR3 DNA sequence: TGTGCCAGCTCACCAACTGTTAGCGGGATTTACACCGGGGAGCTGTTTTTT. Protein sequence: CASSPTVSGIYTGELFF.

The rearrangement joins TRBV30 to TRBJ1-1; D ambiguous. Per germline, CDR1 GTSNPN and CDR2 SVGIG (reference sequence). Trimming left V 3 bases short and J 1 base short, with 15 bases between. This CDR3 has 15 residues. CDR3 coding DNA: TGTGCCTGGAGGATCGGCAGGCGGACGAACACTGAAGCTTTCTTT. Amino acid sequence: CAWRIGRRTNTEAFF.

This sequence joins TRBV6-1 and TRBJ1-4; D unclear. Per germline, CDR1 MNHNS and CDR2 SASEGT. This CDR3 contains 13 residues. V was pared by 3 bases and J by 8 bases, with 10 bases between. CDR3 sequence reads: CASSDRAEEKLFF. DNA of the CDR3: TGTGCCAGCAGTGATAGGGCCGAGGAAAAACTGTTTTTT.

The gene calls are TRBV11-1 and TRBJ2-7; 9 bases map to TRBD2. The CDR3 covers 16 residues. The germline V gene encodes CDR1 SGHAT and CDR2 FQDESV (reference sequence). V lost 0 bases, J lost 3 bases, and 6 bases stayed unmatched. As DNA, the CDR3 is TGTGCCAGCAGCTTAGCGCGCGGGGGGGCTTACTACGAGCAGTACTTC. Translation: CASSLARGGAYYEQYF.

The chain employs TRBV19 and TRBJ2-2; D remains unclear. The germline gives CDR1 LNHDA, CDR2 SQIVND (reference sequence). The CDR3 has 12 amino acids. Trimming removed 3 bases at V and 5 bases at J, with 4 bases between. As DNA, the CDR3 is TGTGCCAGTAGTATTCTGACCGGGGAGCTGTTTTTT. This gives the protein CASSILTGELFF.

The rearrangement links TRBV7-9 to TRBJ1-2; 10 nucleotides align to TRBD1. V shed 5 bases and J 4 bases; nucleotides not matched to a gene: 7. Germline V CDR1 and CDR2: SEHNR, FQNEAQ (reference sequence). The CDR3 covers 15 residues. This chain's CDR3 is CASSDGQGDTYGYTF. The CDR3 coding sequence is TGTGCCAGCAGCGACGGACAGGGGGACACCTATGGCTACACCTTC.